This TCR beta chain was sequenced during a study of cytotoxic CD8 clonotypes in ibrutinib-treated CLL. Study at large: It was after a median about 11 months of treatment, range 6 to 36, that response samples were taken.

This clone was seen a single time. Its specificity is unknown. The protocol was immunoSEQ multiplex PCR, while the TCRdb copy is restricted to in-frame clones and leaves out a portion. The table has over 95,000 clones, roughly 60% seen once. CDR3 length: 14 amino acids. V was cut by 7 bases and J by 12 bases, with 25 bases left in between. Germline lookup yields CDR1 MNHNY and CDR2 SVGAGI (reference sequence). General study findings and limits: Once treatment began, public clonotypes, which were uncommon, contracted or stayed stable. Clonality at baseline surpassed age-matched healthy donors and tracked circulating CD8+ T-cell counts.

The V and J genes are TRBV6-6 and TRBJ2-7; perhaps D is TRBD1 or TRBD2 (5 bases each). The input for sequencing was PBMCs, taken after 24 months of ibrutinib treatment. This sequence originates from a human donor with chronic lymphocytic leukemia. The chain's CDR3 is CASNRDPQNILPYF. The CDR3 DNA follows: TGTGCCAGCAACCGGGACCCCCAAAATATCCTTCCGTACTTC.